One sample yielded the 5 T cell receptor beta chains listed below, sequenced in a study of T cells after yellow fever vaccination. TCRdb reprocessed the 5' RACE reads with MiXCR, giving one entry per CDR3 protein. The repertoire has roughly 30,000 distinct CDR3 sequences, 8% to 11% of them found once; the top ten carry approximately 12%. The sequences come from PBMCs, either bulk or a sorted T-cell subset (CD4+, CD8+, memory, or dextramer-sorted; not recorded which), collected around 16 days after the first yellow fever vaccination. The receptors here all came from a man in his late teens or twenties who received the YFV17D yellow fever vaccine.

Ten or more counts support this clonotype. V gene TRBV20-1 combines with J gene TRBJ2-3; 10 nucleotides align to TRBD2. In germline, CDR1 is DFQATT, CDR2 SNEGSKA (reference sequence). The CDR3 has 12 amino acids. The junction had 7 bases not matched to a gene; V was cut back by 6 bases and J by 10 bases. For the CDR3, the DNA is TGCAGTGCCAAACCAGCGGGGGGGTCGCAGTATTTT. It yields the protein CSAKPAGGSQYF.

This clonotype was detected many times. The CDR3 spells CASSYERQGGTEAFF. In DNA, the CDR3 is TGTGCCAGCAGTTACGAAAGACAGGGGGGAACTGAAGCTTTCTTT. The chain combines TRBV6-5 with TRBJ1-1, with 9 positions matching TRBD1. Germline V gene lookup returns CDR1 MNHEY and CDR2 SVGAGI. Losses at the gene ends were 2 bases for V and 5 bases for J; bases not matched to a gene: 6. This CDR3 comprises 15 residues.

This clonotype has at least ten counts. One end of the junction fails to match germline, which may point to a read error. J is TRBJ2-1 and V is TRBV7-7; D gene uncertain. The CDR3 consists of 13 residues. Germline-derived CDR1 and CDR2 are SSHAT and FNYEAQ (reference sequence). The DNA of the CDR3 is TGTGCTAGCAGCCCGGGCCATGACAATGAGCAGTTCTTC. Its protein product is CASSPGHDNEQFF.

This clonotype was seen many times. This CDR3 is CAISPPGDEKDTQYF. The CDR3 DNA reads TGTGCCATCAGCCCTCCGGGAGACGAGAAAGATACGCAGTATTTT. The V gene is TRBV10-3, the J gene TRBJ2-3, with D perhaps TRBD2 (6 bases). CDR1 and CDR2 (germline): ENHRY, SYGVKD. This CDR3 is built from 15 residues. V was clipped by 6 bases and J by 5 bases, with 18 bases between them.

This rearrangement joins TRBV5-5 to TRBJ2-7, with TRBD1 identical over 7 bases. CDR3 length equals 13 residues. V lost 9 bases and J lost 3; bases outside the gene matches: 9. Per germline, CDR1 SGHKS and CDR2 YYEKEE (reference sequence). The CDR3 bases are TGTGCCATCGGCCCCGGACAGGTCTACGAGCAGTACTTC. The encoded protein is CAIGPGQVYEQYF.